Below, one TCR beta chain is given with its context. The antigen remains undetermined. The data derive from a study of shared clonotypes between healthy human individuals. V dropped 5 bases and J dropped 2; count of bases not matched to a gene: 4. CDR1 is MDHEN and CDR2 is SYDVKM in the germline V gene. This CDR3 is 14 amino acids long. Sorted-subset replicate PCR reactions contained approximately 190 ng DNA, corresponding to about 30,000 T cell genomes. Method: immunoSEQ multiplex PCR; TCRdb's copy keeps in-frame clones and lacks some. The sample holds roughly 1.4 million clones, less than 99% seen once. General study points: Deeper or shallower sequencing was expected to change how clonotypes are shared among donors.

A CD45RA+ naive subset and a CD45RA-negative memory subset were split from CD4+ cells. The sequenced material came from naive CD4+ T cells sorted from blood. The subset is: CD45RA+ positively selected. This clonotype was sampled from a man aged 25-45 years in good health. V and J are TRBV28 and TRBJ2-5, with 8 nucleotides matching TRBD1. This CDR3 is CASSKRQGQETQYF. CDR3 bases: TGTGCCAGCAGTAAAAGACAGGGGCAAGAGACCCAGTACTTC.